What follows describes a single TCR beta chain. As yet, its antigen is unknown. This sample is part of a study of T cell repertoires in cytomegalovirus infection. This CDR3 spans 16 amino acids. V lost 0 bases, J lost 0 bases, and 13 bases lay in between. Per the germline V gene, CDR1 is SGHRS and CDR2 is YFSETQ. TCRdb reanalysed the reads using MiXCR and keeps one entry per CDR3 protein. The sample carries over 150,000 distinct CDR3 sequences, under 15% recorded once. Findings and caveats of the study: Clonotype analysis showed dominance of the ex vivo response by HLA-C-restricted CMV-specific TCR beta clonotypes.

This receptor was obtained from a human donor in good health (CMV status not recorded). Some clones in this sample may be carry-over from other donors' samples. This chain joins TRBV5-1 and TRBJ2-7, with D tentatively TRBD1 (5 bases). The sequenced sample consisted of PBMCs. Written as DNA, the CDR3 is TGCGCCAGCAGCTTGGGAACAGGCCAGAGCTCCTACGAGCAGTACTTC. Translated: CASSLGTGQSSYEQYF.